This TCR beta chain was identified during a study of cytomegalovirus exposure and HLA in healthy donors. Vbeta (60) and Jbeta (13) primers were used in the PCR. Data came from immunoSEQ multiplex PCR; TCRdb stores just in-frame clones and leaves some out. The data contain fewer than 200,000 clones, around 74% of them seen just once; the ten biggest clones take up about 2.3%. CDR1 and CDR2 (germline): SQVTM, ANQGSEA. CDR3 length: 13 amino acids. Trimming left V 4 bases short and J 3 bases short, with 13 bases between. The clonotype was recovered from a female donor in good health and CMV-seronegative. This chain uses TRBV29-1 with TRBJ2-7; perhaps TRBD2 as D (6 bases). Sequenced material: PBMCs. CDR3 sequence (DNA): TGCAGCGTTGTAGCGGACTCTCTCTACGAGCAGTACTTC. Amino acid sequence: CSVVADSLYEQYF.